One T cell receptor (beta chain) is described in this entry. Its antigen is still unknown. This sample was taken from a study of cytomegalovirus exposure and HLA in healthy donors. Findings of the study overall: For most TCR sequences rarity was the rule, although some public TCRs occurred in many donors. The investigators catalogued under 200 TCR beta chains as cytomegalovirus-associated.

Looked up from germline, CDR1 is SGHKS and CDR2 is YYEKEE (reference sequence). V shed 3 bases, J shed 5 bases, and the junction held 11 bases outside the gene matches. The CDR3 is 15 residues long. With 60 Vbeta and 13 Jbeta primers, the PCR was carried out. Generated by immunoSEQ multiplex PCR, the TCRdb table keeps only in-frame clones and is missing some. This sample's clone table lists about 170,000 clones. Material: PBMCs. The genes are TRBV5-5 and TRBJ2-7; 7 positions agree with TRBD2. The receptor comes from a woman aged 18-29 years in good health and CMV-seropositive. CDR3 DNA sequence: TGTGCCAGCAGCTCGGGCGGGAGTTTAGTTGACGAGCAGTACTTC. Encoded protein: CASSSGGSLVDEQYF.